Here is one T cell receptor (beta chain) with its context. Its antigen is unidentified. This sample stems from a study of post-analysis software for immune sequencing data. Every TCR beta cDNA library bore unique molecular identifiers. cDNA molecules numbering some 500,000 came from approximately 1 to 10 million T cells. TCRdb analysed the PCR reads with MiXCR anew, one entry per CDR3 protein. This sample has about 770,000 distinct CDR3 sequences, with about 45% found just once. Germline lookup yields CDR1 SGHKS and CDR2 YYEKEE (reference sequence). The ends were cut back, 4 bases at V and 4 bases at J, with 20 bases in the middle. CDR3 size: 16 residues. General observations from the study: The five TRBV segments detected at higher frequency in patients than in controls included TRBV5-6, TRBV5-1 and TRBV20-1. Under the F measure, samples that were prepared in one batch clustered strongly together.

The sequence was collected from a girl aged 10-17 years with multiple sclerosis. Sequencing was performed on blood. The chain links TRBV5-5 to TRBJ1-2; possible D gene TRBD1, 5 bases. CDR3 residues: CASSRTKGEVGYGYTF. CDR3 sequence (DNA): TGTGCCAGCAGCCGTACCAAAGGGGAAGTTGGCTATGGCTACACCTTC.